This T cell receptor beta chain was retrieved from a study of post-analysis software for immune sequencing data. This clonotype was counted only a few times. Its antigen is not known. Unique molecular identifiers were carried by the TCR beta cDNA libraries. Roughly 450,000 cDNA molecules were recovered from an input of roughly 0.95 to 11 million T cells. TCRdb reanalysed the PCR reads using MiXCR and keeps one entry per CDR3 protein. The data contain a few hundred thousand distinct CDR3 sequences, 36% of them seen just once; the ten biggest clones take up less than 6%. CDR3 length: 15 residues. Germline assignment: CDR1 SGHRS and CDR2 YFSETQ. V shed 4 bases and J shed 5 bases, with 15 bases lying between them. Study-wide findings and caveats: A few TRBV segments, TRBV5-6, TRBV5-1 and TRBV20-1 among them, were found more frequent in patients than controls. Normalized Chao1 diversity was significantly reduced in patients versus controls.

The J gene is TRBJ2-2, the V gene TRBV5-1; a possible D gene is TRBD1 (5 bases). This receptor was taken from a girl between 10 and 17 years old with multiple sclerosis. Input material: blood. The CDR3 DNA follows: TGCGCCAGCAGCCTCTATCCAGGGCGGACCGGGGAGCTGTTTTTT. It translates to CASSLYPGRTGELFF.